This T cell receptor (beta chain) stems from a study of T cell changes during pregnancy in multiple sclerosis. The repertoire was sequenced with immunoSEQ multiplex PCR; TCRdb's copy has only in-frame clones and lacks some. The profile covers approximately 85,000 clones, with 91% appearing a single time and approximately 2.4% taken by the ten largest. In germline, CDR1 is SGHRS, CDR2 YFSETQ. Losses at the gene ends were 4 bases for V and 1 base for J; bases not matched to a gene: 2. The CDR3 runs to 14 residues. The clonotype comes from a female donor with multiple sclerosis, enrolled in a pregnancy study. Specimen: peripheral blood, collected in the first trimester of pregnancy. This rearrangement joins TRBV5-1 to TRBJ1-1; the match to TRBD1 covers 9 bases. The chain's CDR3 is CASSVDRGNTEAFF. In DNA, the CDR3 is TGCGCCAGCAGCGTGGACAGGGGGAACACTGAAGCTTTCTTT.